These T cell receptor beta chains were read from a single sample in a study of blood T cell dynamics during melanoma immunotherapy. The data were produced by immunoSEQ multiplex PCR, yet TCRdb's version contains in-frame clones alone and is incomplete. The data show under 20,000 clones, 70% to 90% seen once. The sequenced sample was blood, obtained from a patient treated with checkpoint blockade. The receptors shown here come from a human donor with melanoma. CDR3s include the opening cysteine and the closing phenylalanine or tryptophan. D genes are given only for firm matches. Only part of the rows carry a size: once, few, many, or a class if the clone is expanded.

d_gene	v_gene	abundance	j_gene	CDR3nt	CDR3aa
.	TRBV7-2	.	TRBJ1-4	TGTGCCAGCAGCTTAGGGGTCAGGGAGGCTAATGAAAAACTGTTTTTT	CASSLGVREANEKLFF
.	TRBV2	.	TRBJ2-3	TGTGCCAGCAGATCGGGGCGGAACGGCCCCGCAGATACGCAGTATTTT	CASRSGRNGPADTQYF
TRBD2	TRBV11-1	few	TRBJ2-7	TGTGCCAGCAGCTTAAGTCCCAGCGGGAGCTACGAGCAGTACTTC	CASSLSPSGSYEQYF
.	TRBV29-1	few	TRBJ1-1	TGCAGCGCTCAGGGTTCCCTGAACACTGAAGCTTTCTTT	CSAQGSLNTEAFF
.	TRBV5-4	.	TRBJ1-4	TGTGCCAGCAGCTTTGGCAGGGGAAGGTACGAAAAACTGTTTTTT	CASSFGRGRYEKLFF
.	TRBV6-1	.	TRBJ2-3	TGTGCCAGCAGTGACCTTTGGCAAGTTGAGGGGCAGTATTTT	CASSDLWQVEGQYF
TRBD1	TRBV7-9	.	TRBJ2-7	TGTGCCAGCAGCTCCCCGGACAGGGAGCCCTACGAGCAGTACTTC	CASSSPDREPYEQYF
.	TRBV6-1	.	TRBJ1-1	TGTGCCAGCAAGACGTACACTGAAGCTTTCTTT	CASKTYTEAFF
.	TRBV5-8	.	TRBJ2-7	TGTGCCGGCTCAGGACTTGTCTACGAGCAGTACTTC	CAGSGLVYEQYF
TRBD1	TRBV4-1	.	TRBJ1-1	TGCGCCAGCAGCCACCTAGGGAGGGGGCTACGCACTGAAGCTTTCTTT	CASSHLGRGLRTEAFF
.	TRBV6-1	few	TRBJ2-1	TGTGCCAGCAGGGGGAGCTCCTACAATGAGCAGTTCTTC	CASRGSSYNEQFF
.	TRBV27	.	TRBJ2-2	TGTGCCAGCAGAGTTCAAGGATGGGCCAAGACCGGGGAGCTGTTTTTT	CASRVQGWAKTGELFF
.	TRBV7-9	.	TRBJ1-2	TGTGCCAGCAGCCCGTTTACTGGAGCCTATGGCTACACCTTC	CASSPFTGAYGYTF